This T cell receptor beta chain originates from a study of shared clonotypes between healthy human individuals. This CDR3 has 12 amino acids. Trimming removed 1 base from V and 5 bases from J, with 7 bases in between. Germline-derived CDR1 and CDR2 are SGHKS and YYEKEE (reference sequence). The data were produced by immunoSEQ multiplex PCR, yet TCRdb's version contains in-frame clones alone and is incomplete. The data show about 300,000 clones, around two thirds seen once. This sequence was found in a man aged 25-45 years in good health. J is TRBJ2-7 and V is TRBV5-5, with TRBD2 as a possible D gene (5 bases). The sequencing input was memory CD4+ T cells sorted from blood. Subset of the sample: CD45RA-negative fraction. The CDR3 is CASSLPGNEQYF. CDR3 DNA sequence: TGTGCCAGCAGCTTGCCCGGGAACGAGCAGTACTTC.